This TCR beta chain was profiled in a study of T cells in Graves' hyperthyroidism and ophthalmopathy. As for the study in general: Before any treatment, at initial diagnosis, peripheral blood was collected.

RNA transcripts yielded amplified TCR beta CDR3 regions. First-round RT-PCR targeting the TCR CDR3 was performed with the HTBI primer set. TCRdb re-analysed the multiplex PCR reads in MiXCR, keeping a single row per CDR3 protein. The sample shows 700,000 to 950,000 distinct CDR3 sequences, just over 35% of them seen only once. CDR3 length equals 15 residues. V lost 2 bases and J 6 bases, leaving 12 bases between the germline ends. CDR1 is SGDLS and CDR2 is YYNGEE in the germline V gene. This clonotype was counted only a few times. Antigen specificity is unknown. Newly diagnosed hyperthyroidism patients aged 18 to 65 years had disease lasting under 2 months. Each 10 ml fresh peripheral blood draw supplied the PBMCs. The study's findings and limits: Blood shared most expanded thyroid clonotypes above 0.001.

The sample taken for sequencing was blood. The chain has TRBV9 and TRBJ1-6; possibly TRBD1 for D (5 bases). The sequence derives from a woman aged 40 to 49 with Graves' hyperthyroidism. This CDR3 is CASSVGDEINSPLHF. The CDR3 DNA sequence: TGTGCCAGCAGCGTGGGGGACGAGATTAATTCACCCCTCCACTTT. The complete variable domain, with remaining parts taken from reference TRBV9 and TRBJ1-6, reads DSGVTQTPKHLITATGQRVTLRCSPRSGDLSVYWYQQSLDQGLQFLIQYYNGEERAKGNILERFSAQQFPDLHSELNLSSLELGDSALYFCASSVGDEINSPLHFGNGTRLTVT.